These 19 T cell receptor beta chains originate from one sample sequenced in a study of OX40 agonist ivuxolimab in advanced cancers. Clones were read by immunoSEQ multiplex PCR, and TCRdb kept only the in-frame ones, dropping some. Here the sample spans about 33,000 clones, around 83% being singletons. The source material was CD4+ or CD8+ T cells sorted from blood, sampled in a trial of the OX40 agonist ivuxolimab. All receptors come from an adult with an advanced solid tumor such as melanoma, head and neck, liver or kidney cancer.

The rearrangement uses TRBV30 and TRBJ1-1; unclear D gene. Trimming cost V 6 bases and J 5 bases, with 19 bases left between them. Germline loops: CDR1 GTSNPN, CDR2 SVGIG (reference sequence). This CDR3 contains 14 residues. The CDR3 spells CACTPGPGSTEAFF. For the CDR3, the DNA is TGTGCCTGTACCCCGGGCCCCGGTTCAACTGAAGCTTTCTTT.

The chain uses TRBV6-1 and TRBJ2-3; TRBD2 agrees at 11 bases. The CDR3 has 15 amino acids. The J segment lost 0 bases and the V segment lost 7 bases, leaving 3 bases of the junction unmatched. Germline-derived CDR1 and CDR2 are MNHNS and SASEGT. DNA of the CDR3: TGTGCCAGCAAACTAGCGGGGGCCAGCACAGATACGCAGTATTTT. It is translated as CASKLAGASTDTQYF.

To note about this clone: Compared with germline, one end of the junction differs, possibly owing to a read error. The V call is TRBV5-8, the J call TRBJ2-7; 8 bases match TRBD2. The CDR3 sequence is 15 residues long. The germline V gene has CDR1 SGHTS and CDR2 YDEGEE. CDR3 bases: TGTGCCAGCAGCTTGGATCCCGGGGGGGCCTACAAGCAGTACTTC. It encodes CASSLDPGGAYKQYF.

V gene TRBV27 combines with J gene TRBJ2-7; 8 nucleotides agree with TRBD2. The CDR3 length is 14 residues. V lost 5 bases and J lost 0; bases outside the gene matches: 3. The germline V gene has CDR1 MNHEY and CDR2 SMNVEV (reference sequence). The CDR3 DNA follows: TGTGCCAGCAGTCGGGCGGGGGGCTCCTACGAGCAGTACTTC. As protein: CASSRAGGSYEQYF.

The chain is built from TRBV29-1 and TRBJ2-7, with 7 bases identical to TRBD2. The V gene end was trimmed by 6 bases and the J gene end by 6 bases; junction bases not matched to a gene: 11. The CDR3 is 13 amino acids. Looked up from germline, CDR1 is SQVTM and CDR2 is ANQGSEA. The CDR3: CSVDTMTSSEQYF. CDR3 nucleotide sequence: TGCAGCGTCGATACAATGACTAGCTCCGAGCAGTACTTC.

This clone was recorded only once. The chain employs TRBV7-6 and TRBJ1-5; D remains ambiguous. The CDR3 totals 13 residues. Germline V CDR1 and CDR2: SGHVS, FNYEAQ. Trimming took 2 bases from V and 0 from J, leaving 2 bases between them. Here the CDR3 DNA reads TGTGCCAGCAGCTTAAATAGCAATCAGCCCCAGCATTTT. This gives the protein CASSLNSNQPQHF.

This rearrangement joins TRBV5-4 to TRBJ2-1, with a tentative D call TRBD1 (6 bases). CDR1 and CDR2 from the germline V gene are SGHNT and YYREEE (reference sequence). The CDR3 length is 16 residues. V was trimmed by 10 bases and J by 0 bases, leaving 20 bases between them. The CDR3 region is CACSSARGSSYNEQFF. The CDR3 DNA follows: TGTGCCTGTTCCAGCGCAAGGGGGAGCTCCTACAATGAGCAGTTCTTC. The variable domain in full, with the rest retrieved from reference TRBV5-4 and TRBJ2-1, is ETGVTQSPTHLIKTRGQQVTLRCSSQSGHNTVSWYQQALGQGPQFIFQYYREEENGRGNFPPRFSGLQFPNYSSELNVNALELDDSALYLCACSSARGSSYNEQFFGPGTRLTVL.

The chain combines TRBV5-1 with TRBJ1-6; D perhaps matches TRBD1 (6 bases). The CDR3 is made up of 15 amino acids. Trimming left V 4 bases short and J 5 bases short, with 13 bases between. The germline V gene has CDR1 SGHRS and CDR2 YFSETQ. The CDR3 nucleotides read TGCGCCAGCAGCGCAGGGGACACCAATAATTCACCCCTCCACTTT. Its translation is CASSAGDTNNSPLHF. Drawing the rest from reference TRBV5-1 and TRBJ1-6, the complete variable domain is KAGVTQTPRYLIKTRGQQVTLSCSPISGHRSVSWYQQTPGQGLQFLFEYFSETQRNKGNFPGRFSGRQFSNSRSEMNVSTLELGDSALYLCASSAGDTNNSPLHFGNGTRLTVT.

This chain uses TRBV6-1 with TRBJ1-5, with D possibly being TRBD1 (5 bases). The CDR3 sequence is 17 residues long. V was trimmed by 2 bases and J by 3 bases, leaving 17 bases between them. From germline, CDR1 is MNHNS and CDR2 SASEGT. The CDR3 DNA reads TGTGCCAGCAGTGAAATCCCGGCCGGGGCCATCAATCAGCCCCAGCATTTT. The encoded protein is CASSEIPAGAINQPQHF.

The gene calls are TRBV6-1 and TRBJ2-6; TRBD1 matches 7 bases. Trimming removed 7 bases from V and 4 bases from J; junction bases left unmatched: 4. Germline values: CDR1 MNHNS, CDR2 SASEGT. The CDR3 has 14 amino acids. This chain's CDR3 is CASTTGAGANVLTF. CDR3 coding DNA: TGTGCCAGCACAACAGGGGCGGGGGCCAACGTCCTGACTTTC.

The rearrangement links TRBV5-1 to TRBJ1-2, with no clear D. The V gene lost 0 bases and the J gene lost 7 bases, with 10 bases spanning the gap. Per germline, CDR1 SGHRS and CDR2 YFSETQ. This CDR3 region has 13 residues. CDR3 amino acids: CASSLVGNVGYTF. As DNA, the CDR3 is TGCGCCAGCAGCTTGGTTGGAAACGTTGGCTACACCTTC.

The rearrangement links TRBV14 to TRBJ2-1; 10 bases map to TRBD1. CDR3 length equals 16 residues. Per the germline V gene, CDR1 is SGHDN and CDR2 is FVKESK. With 7 bases clipped from V and 13 bases from J, the junction kept 19 bases outside the gene matches. The CDR3 reads CASTPWGQGSPRGQFF. CDR3 coding DNA: TGTGCCAGCACCCCTTGGGGACAGGGGTCACCAAGAGGACAGTTCTTC. Supplemented by reference TRBV14 and TRBJ2-1, the full variable domain reads EAGVTQFPSHSVIEKGQTVTLRCDPISGHDNLYWYRRVMGKEIKFLLHFVKESKQDESGMPNNRFLAERTGGTYSTLKVQPAELEDSGVYFCASTPWGQGSPRGQFFGPGTRLTVL.

The chain employs TRBV5-6 and TRBJ1-1; unclear D gene. Germline V lookup: CDR1 SGHDT, CDR2 YYEEEE. The V end was cut by 4 bases, the J end by 1 base, with 11 bases between. The CDR3 length is 14 residues. The CDR3 loop is CASSQPAGNTEAFF. CDR3 nucleotides: TGTGCCAGCAGCCAGCCTGCGGGGAACACTGAAGCTTTCTTT.

The V gene is TRBV7-9, the J gene TRBJ1-1; D perhaps matches TRBD1 (5 bases). Trimming took 1 base from V and 3 from J, leaving 9 bases between them. The germline V gene has CDR1 SEHNR and CDR2 FQNEAQ (reference sequence). This CDR3 contains 14 residues. The CDR3 DNA follows: TGTGCCAGCAGCTTAGTCACAGGTCACACTGAAGCTTTCTTT. This encodes CASSLVTGHTEAFF.

This chain connects TRBV10-2 to TRBJ2-5; tentative D call: TRBD2 (5 bases). Germline loops: CDR1 WSHSY, CDR2 SAAADI. V lost 2 bases, J lost 1 base, and 14 bases lay in between. This CDR3 has 16 residues. CDR3 sequence reads: CASSEGRAGGQETQYF. CDR3 bases: TGCGCCAGCAGTGAGGGGCGGGCAGGCGGCCAAGAGACCCAGTACTTC.

The chain's CDR3 is CASSEYLSGGGVSPLHF. The CDR3 region has the DNA TGTGCCAGCAGTGAATATCTCTCGGGTGGGGGGGTTTCACCCCTCCACTTT. The chain joins TRBV25-1 to TRBJ1-6; D is perhaps TRBD1 (5 bases). The CDR3 loop spans 17 amino acids. Deletions cut 0 bases from V and 9 bases from J, with 18 bases between. Germline V lookup: CDR1 MGHDK, CDR2 SYGVNS. Full variable domain (missing parts from reference TRBV25-1 and TRBJ1-6): EADIYQTPRYLVIGTGKKITLECSQTMGHDKMYWYQQDPGMELHLIHYSYGVNSTEKGDLSSESTVSRIRTEHFPLTLESARPSHTSQYLCASSEYLSGGGVSPLHFGNGTRLTVT.

J is TRBJ2-7 and V is TRBV28, with D perhaps being TRBD1 or TRBD2 (5 bases each). The CDR3 has 15 amino acids. Trimming took off 3 bases at V and 9 bases at J, with 21 bases between the two ends. CDR1 and CDR2 (germline): MDHEN, SYDVKM. CDR3 sequence reads: CASSFNRQGRGVQYF. CDR3 DNA: TGTGCCAGCAGTTTCAACAGACAAGGGAGAGGGGTGCAGTACTTC.

This chain links TRBV5-1 with TRBJ2-5; no definite D call. Per germline, CDR1 SGHRS and CDR2 YFSETQ. With 4 bases removed from V and 4 bases from J, the gap between germline ends came to 5 bases. The CDR3 has 11 residues. The CDR3 here is CASSDLETQYF. CDR3 DNA sequence: TGCGCCAGCAGCGACCTAGAGACCCAGTACTTC.

This clone was picked up one time. J is TRBJ2-5 and V is TRBV27; no reliable D call. Trimming pared 3 bases from V and 0 bases from J, leaving 5 bases between. Germline V gene lookup returns CDR1 MNHEY and CDR2 SMNVEV (reference sequence). The CDR3 runs to 13 residues. CDR3 in amino acids: CASSFHHQETQYF. DNA of the CDR3: TGTGCCAGCAGTTTCCACCACCAAGAGACCCAGTACTTC.